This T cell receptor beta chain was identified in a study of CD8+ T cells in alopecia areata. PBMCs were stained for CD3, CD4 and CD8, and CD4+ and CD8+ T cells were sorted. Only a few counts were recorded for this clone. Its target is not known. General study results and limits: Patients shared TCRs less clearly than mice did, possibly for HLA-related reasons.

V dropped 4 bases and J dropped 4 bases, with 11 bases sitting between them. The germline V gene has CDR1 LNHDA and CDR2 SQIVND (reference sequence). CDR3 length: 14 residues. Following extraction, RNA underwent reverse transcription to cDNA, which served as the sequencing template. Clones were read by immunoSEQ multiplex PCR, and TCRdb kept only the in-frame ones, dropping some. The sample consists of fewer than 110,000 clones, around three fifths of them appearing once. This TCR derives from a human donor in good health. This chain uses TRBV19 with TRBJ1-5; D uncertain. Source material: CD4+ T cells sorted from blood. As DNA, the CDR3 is TGTGCCAGTAGTACCCGCAGGTTAAATCAGCCCCAGCATTTT. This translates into CASSTRRLNQPQHF.